Each of the 31 T cell receptor beta chains below was sequenced from the same sample in a study of shared clonotypes between healthy human individuals. Using immunoSEQ multiplex PCR, the repertoire was profiled, and TCRdb retains in-frame clones only, with some absent. The sample yields around 2.1 million clones, 93% seen once. Terminally differentiated effector memory CD45RA+ cells were left out of the naive CD8 fraction, which was CD45RO-negative and positively selected for CCR7. Sequencing used naive CD8+ T cells from PBMCs. All receptors come from a man aged 18 to 35 in good health. Some clones in this sample may be carry-over from other donors' samples.

This clone was counted a few times. This chain connects TRBV2 to TRBJ1-4, with TRBD1 as a possible D gene (6 bases). This CDR3 has 15 amino acids. The germline V gene encodes CDR1 SNHLY and CDR2 FYNNEI. Trimming stripped 5 bases from V and 8 bases from J, with 18 bases between. In DNA form, the CDR3 reads TGTGCCAGCAGTCCTATGATCACAGGGAGAGAAAAACTGTTTTTT. This gives the protein CASSPMITGREKLFF. Filled out from reference TRBV2 and TRBJ1-4, the complete variable domain reads EPEVTQTPSHQVTQMGQEVILRCVPISNHLYFYWYRQILGQKVEFLVSFYNNEISEKSEIFDDQFSVERPDGSNFTLKIRSTKLEDSAMYFCASSPMITGREKLFFGSGTQLSVL.

This clone appeared once. The rearrangement links TRBV5-1 to TRBJ2-5; 7 nucleotides agree with TRBD1. Germline loops: CDR1 SGHRS, CDR2 YFSETQ. CDR3 length: 15 residues. V dropped 3 bases and J dropped 2; count of bases not matched to a gene: 7. This chain's CDR3 is CASSSGTEKQETQYF. DNA for the CDR3: TGCGCCAGCAGCTCGGGGACAGAAAAGCAAGAGACCCAGTACTTC.

This sequence joins TRBV27 and TRBJ1-5; TRBD1 matches at 7 bases. This CDR3 is built from 15 residues. V dropped 6 bases and J dropped 5; count of bases not matched to a gene: 10. In germline, CDR1 is MNHEY, CDR2 SMNVEV (reference sequence). The CDR3 DNA reads as TGTGCCAGCAGCTCATTCCGGGACAGAGATCAGCCCCAGCATTTT. Protein product: CASSSFRDRDQPQHF.

This chain uses TRBV28 with TRBJ2-3; 7 nucleotides agree with TRBD2. CDR3 length: 20 residues. V dropped 3 bases and J dropped 5; count of bases not matched to a gene: 23. The germline gives CDR1 MDHEN, CDR2 SYDVKM. The chain's CDR3 is CASSFPSNGGAGIAGDTQYF. For the CDR3, the DNA is TGTGCCAGCAGTTTCCCCTCCAATGGAGGGGCTGGGATAGCGGGAGATACGCAGTATTTT.

This clone showed up just a few times. The chain employs TRBV7-9 and TRBJ1-1; tentative D call: TRBD1 (6 bases). Germline V gives CDR1 SEHNR, CDR2 FQNEAQ (reference sequence). The V end lost 4 bases, the J end lost 6 bases, and 15 bases lay between the germline ends. CDR3 length: 14 residues. The CDR3 loop is CASSSRQEISEAFF. The DNA for the CDR3 is TGTGCCAGCAGCTCAAGACAGGAGATCTCTGAAGCTTTCTTT. Looking up the rest from reference TRBV7-9 and TRBJ1-1 gives the full variable domain: DTGVSQNPRHKITKRGQNVTFRCDPISEHNRLYWYRQTLGQGPEFLTYFQNEAQLEKSRLLSDRFSAERPKGSFSTLEIQRTEQGDSAMYLCASSSRQEISEAFFGQGTRLTVV.

V and J are TRBV6-4 and TRBJ1-1, with D possibly matching TRBD1 (5 bases). Germline V gene lookup returns CDR1 MRHNA and CDR2 SNTAGT. V was clipped by 4 bases and J by 4 bases, with 13 bases between them. CDR3 length: 14 amino acids. CDR3 DNA sequence: TGTGCCAGCAGTGTCATCCGGGACGCCACTGAAGCTTTCTTT. Translating it yields CASSVIRDATEAFF.

The chain joins TRBV10-2 to TRBJ1-2, with TRBD1 identical over 11 bases. The CDR3 runs 15 residues. The V and J ends lost 4 bases and 8 bases, in that order; junction bases with no gene match: 9. Germline V gene lookup returns CDR1 WSHSY and CDR2 SAAADI. The CDR3 region has the DNA TGCGCCAGCAGTGTCCGGGACAGGGGGAGTGGGGGCTACACCTTC. As protein: CASSVRDRGSGGYTF.

The chain recombines TRBV29-1 with TRBJ2-2; a weak D match, TRBD2 (5 bases). Looked up from germline, CDR1 is SQVTM and CDR2 is ANQGSEA. There are 13 residues in the CDR3. V was cut by 1 base and J by 6 bases, with 9 bases left in between. The CDR3 DNA reads as TGCAGCGTTGAAGGTTCCGGGGCCGGGGAGCTGTTTTTT. This encodes CSVEGSGAGELFF.

The chain recombines TRBV7-9 with TRBJ2-5, with 7 bases that match TRBD1. This CDR3 region has 15 residues. The trim removed 2 bases at V and 5 bases at J, leaving 8 bases unmatched. CDR1 is SEHNR and CDR2 is FQNEAQ in the germline V gene (reference sequence). Here the CDR3 reads CASSLRQGVDETQYF. The CDR3 bases are TGTGCCAGCAGCTTACGACAGGGCGTGGACGAGACCCAGTACTTC.

The chain is built from TRBV13 and TRBJ2-3; TRBD1 or TRBD2 may be the D gene (6 bases each). The CDR3 is 18 residues long. Germline CDR1 and CDR2: PRHDT and FYEKMQ (reference sequence). Trimming took 1 base from V and 0 from J, leaving 17 bases between them. The DNA of the CDR3 is TGTGCCAGCAGCTTAGTTCGGGGGTCAGGGGCCAGCACAGATACGCAGTATTTT. Residues: CASSLVRGSGASTDTQYF. Complete variable domain (other parts from reference TRBV13 and TRBJ2-3): AAGVIQSPRHLIKEKRETATLKCYPIPRHDTVYWYQQGPGQDPQFLISFYEKMQSDKGSIPDRFSAQQFSDYHSELNMSSLELGDSALYFCASSLVRGSGASTDTQYFGPGTRLTVL.

V is TRBV2 and J is TRBJ1-5; 9 nucleotides align to TRBD1. There are 14 residues in the CDR3. In germline, CDR1 is SNHLY, CDR2 FYNNEI. Trimming at V came to 4 bases and at J to 3 bases, leaving 1 base not matched to a gene. The CDR3 region has the DNA TGTGCCAGCAGTGGACAGGGGGTCAATCAGCCCCAGCATTTT. Its protein is CASSGQGVNQPQHF.

The CDR3 reads CASSPWTQYF. The CDR3, as DNA: TGTGCCAGCAGTCCATGGACGCAGTATTTT. This chain links TRBV5-4 with TRBJ2-3; no firm D call. Trimming took 5 bases from V and 9 from J, leaving 7 bases between them. The CDR3 is 10 residues long. Germline CDR1 is SGHNT and CDR2 is YYREEE (reference sequence).

CDR3 bases: TGTGCCAGCAGTGGACAGGGGGCTTACGGGACTGAAGCTTTCTTT. It is translated as CASSGQGAYGTEAFF. This rearrangement joins TRBV7-9 to TRBJ1-1, with 11 bases identical to TRBD1. The V gene's germline CDR1 is SEHNR and CDR2 FQNEAQ (reference sequence). CDR3 size: 15 residues. V was pared by 6 bases and J by 5 bases, with 8 bases of the junction left unmatched.

The CDR3 coding sequence is TGTGCCAGCTTGGGACAGGAGAGCTCCTACGAGCAGTACTTC. Protein: CASLGQESSYEQYF. The chain employs TRBV7-9 and TRBJ2-7, with TRBD1 matching over 8 bases. There are 14 residues in the CDR3. V was clipped by 8 bases and J by 0 bases; unmatched bases: 6. Germline V CDR1 and CDR2: SEHNR, FQNEAQ (reference sequence).

This chain uses TRBV28 with TRBJ1-3; D gene uncertain. Trimming removed 3 bases at V and 4 bases at J, with 10 bases between. Germline assignment: CDR1 MDHEN and CDR2 SYDVKM. The CDR3 totals 14 residues. Here the CDR3 DNA reads TGTGCCAGCAGTTTTCGGACCAAAGGAAACACCATATATTTT. Protein: CASSFRTKGNTIYF.

The J gene is TRBJ2-7, the V gene TRBV9; 9 positions agree with TRBD2. The germline V gene encodes CDR1 SGDLS and CDR2 YYNGEE. The CDR3 sequence is 16 residues long. V was clipped by 3 bases and J by 4 bases; unmatched bases: 11. The CDR3 is CASSEGSGLAGYEQYF. CDR3 bases: TGTGCCAGCAGCGAAGGGAGTGGGCTAGCGGGGTACGAGCAGTACTTC.

The CDR3 protein is CASSLVGGRSSYEQYF. CDR3 sequence (DNA): TGTGCCAGCAGCTTAGTTGGGGGTCGGAGCTCCTACGAGCAGTACTTC. This chain uses TRBV11-2 with TRBJ2-7; the D call may be TRBD1 or TRBD2 (5 bases each). The CDR3 length is 16 residues. Trimming stripped 1 base from V and 0 bases from J, with 13 bases between. Germline values: CDR1 SGHAT, CDR2 FQNNGV. Drawing the rest from reference TRBV11-2 and TRBJ2-7, the complete variable domain is EAGVAQSPRYKIIEKRQSVAFWCNPISGHATLYWYQQILGQGPKLLIQFQNNGVVDDSQLPKDRFSAERLKGVDSTLKIQPAKLEDSAVYLCASSLVGGRSSYEQYFGPGTRLTVT.

As DNA, the CDR3 is TGTGCCAGTAGTATTGGGACTAGCGGGCCCTACGAGCAGTACTTC. It codes for CASSIGTSGPYEQYF. The J gene is TRBJ2-7, the V gene TRBV19, with 12 bases lining up with TRBD2. The germline CDR1 and CDR2 sequences are LNHDA and SQIVND (reference sequence). There are 15 residues in the CDR3. J was trimmed by 2 bases and V by 3 bases; bases with no gene match: 2. Full variable domain (missing parts from reference TRBV19 and TRBJ2-7): DGGITQSPKYLFRKEGQNVTLSCEQNLNHDAMYWYRQDPGQGLRLIYYSQIVNDFQKGDIAEGYSVSREKKESFPLTVTSAQKNPTAFYLCASSIGTSGPYEQYFGPGTRLTVT.

The V call is TRBV4-1, the J call TRBJ1-3; the D is unclear. The CDR3 extends over 13 amino acids. Germline values: CDR1 MGHRA, CDR2 YSYEKL. The V gene lost 2 bases and the J gene lost 7 bases, with 9 bases spanning the gap. This CDR3 reads CASSQIGWNTIYF. The DNA for the CDR3 is TGCGCCAGCAGCCAAATTGGGTGGAACACCATATATTTT.

The chain joins TRBV5-1 to TRBJ2-2; possible D gene TRBD1, 6 bases. The CDR3 consists of 15 residues. The V and J ends lost 3 bases and 6 bases respectively, with 15 bases between them. The V gene's germline CDR1 is SGHRS and CDR2 YFSETQ. This CDR3 is CASSWGQKGAGELFF. CDR3 DNA sequence: TGCGCCAGCAGCTGGGGACAAAAGGGTGCCGGGGAGCTGTTTTTT.

Of note for this clone: Other DNA sequences within the sample encode an identical CDR3. V and J are TRBV5-1 and TRBJ1-1, with 10 bases aligning to TRBD1. CDR3 length: 14 residues. Trimming cost V 4 bases and J 4 bases; bases outside gene matches: 4. Looked up from germline, CDR1 is SGHRS and CDR2 is YFSETQ. The CDR3 bases are TGCGCCAGCAGCCTGGGACAGGGGAGCACTGAAGCTTTCTTT. Protein: CASSLGQGSTEAFF.

The V and J genes are TRBV29-1 and TRBJ1-2, with TRBD1 identical over 7 bases. From germline, CDR1 is SQVTM and CDR2 ANQGSEA. The CDR3 has 12 amino acids. J was trimmed by 4 bases and V by 5 bases; bases with no gene match: 4. The CDR3 here is CSVQGETYGYTF. CDR3 DNA sequence: TGCAGCGTTCAGGGGGAGACCTATGGCTACACCTTC.

The chain recombines TRBV27 with TRBJ2-4; TRBD2 is a possible D gene (7 bases). Trimming removed 0 bases at V and 7 bases at J, with 22 bases between. Germline V gives CDR1 MNHEY, CDR2 SMNVEV (reference sequence). The CDR3 covers 18 residues. This CDR3 reads CASSLSAGAGADQNIQYF. Written as DNA, the CDR3 is TGTGCCAGCAGTTTATCGGCAGGGGCGGGAGCCGACCAGAACATTCAGTACTTC.

The CDR3 loop is CASRTLATSSYNEQFF. The CDR3 DNA reads as TGCGCCAGCAGGACCCTAGCGACCAGCTCCTACAATGAGCAGTTCTTC. V usage is TRBV10-2 and J usage is TRBJ2-1; possible D gene TRBD2, 6 bases. Germline-derived CDR1 and CDR2 are WSHSY and SAAADI. CDR3 length: 16 residues. Trimming shortened V by 6 bases and J by 0 bases, and 15 bases separated the two germline ends.

In its sample, this clone was seen once. The genes are TRBV29-1 and TRBJ2-5; TRBD2 aligns across 13 bases. The DNA end is more similar to TRBJ2-7, so the J call may be wrong. The germline V gene encodes CDR1 SQVTM and CDR2 ANQGSEA. CDR3 length equals 14 residues. CDR3 protein: CSGLGLAGDYEQYF. The CDR3 coding sequence is TGCAGCGGCCTAGGACTAGCGGGAGACTACGAGCAGTACTTC.

The chain is built from TRBV7-9 and TRBJ2-7, with 7 bases identical to TRBD1. The CDR3 spans 15 residues. Germline V gene sequence: CDR1 SEHNR, CDR2 FQNEAQ (reference sequence). J was trimmed by 1 base and V by 8 bases; bases with no gene match: 11. The CDR3: CASRGSGTASYEQYF. In DNA form, the CDR3 reads TGTGCCAGCCGCGGATCCGGGACAGCTTCCTACGAGCAGTACTTC.

Turning to this clone: With a much larger clone just one base away, this may be a read error. V and J are TRBV6-4 and TRBJ2-1, with 8 bases aligning to TRBD1. CDR3 length equals 13 residues. CDR1 and CDR2 from the germline V gene are MRHNA and SNTAGT. The ends lost 6 bases at V and 12 bases at J; junction bases unmatched: 10. Written as DNA, the CDR3 is TGTGCCAGCAGCGTGACAGGGGTTGGTGGGCAGTTCTTC. Protein product: CASSVTGVGGQFF.

Regarding this clone: Different DNA sequences within this sample yield the same CDR3. This chain connects TRBV2 to TRBJ2-1; D uncertain. The CDR3 covers 13 residues. Germline-derived CDR1 and CDR2 are SNHLY and FYNNEI. V lost 1 base and J 5 bases, leaving 6 bases between the germline ends. CDR3 sequence (DNA): TGTGCCAGCAGTGAAGGTTTAAACAATGAGCAGTTCTTC. Its translation: CASSEGLNNEQFF. Full variable domain (rest looked up from reference TRBV2 and TRBJ2-1): EPEVTQTPSHQVTQMGQEVILRCVPISNHLYFYWYRQILGQKVEFLVSFYNNEISEKSEIFDDQFSVERPDGSNFTLKIRSTKLEDSAMYFCASSEGLNNEQFFGPGTRLTVL.

The chain carries TRBV19 and TRBJ2-3; D possibly corresponds to TRBD2 (5 bases). Trimming pared 6 bases from V and 2 bases from J, leaving 21 bases between. CDR1 is LNHDA, CDR2 SQIVND, per germline (reference sequence). The CDR3 spans 17 residues. The chain's CDR3 is CASSDTHGVGYTDTQYF. The CDR3 DNA reads TGTGCCAGTAGCGACACCCACGGGGTTGGGTACACAGATACGCAGTATTTT. Looking up the rest from reference TRBV19 and TRBJ2-3 gives the full variable domain: DGGITQSPKYLFRKEGQNVTLSCEQNLNHDAMYWYRQDPGQGLRLIYYSQIVNDFQKGDIAEGYSVSREKKESFPLTVTSAQKNPTAFYLCASSDTHGVGYTDTQYFGPGTRLTVL.

The rearrangement links TRBV5-1 to TRBJ2-4; TRBD2 agrees at 14 bases. The V segment lost 5 bases and the J segment 3 bases; nucleotides outside the gene matches: 10. The CDR3 totals 18 residues. CDR1 and CDR2 (germline): SGHRS, YFSETQ. CDR3 sequence (DNA): TGCGCCAGCAGGCCGACCGGGACTAGCGGGAGCCTCAAAAACATTCAGTACTTC. Amino acid sequence: CASRPTGTSGSLKNIQYF. The full variable domain, in which reference TRBV5-1 and TRBJ2-4 provide the parts outside the CDR3, is KAGVTQTPRYLIKTRGQQVTLSCSPISGHRSVSWYQQTPGQGLQFLFEYFSETQRNKGNFPGRFSGRQFSNSRSEMNVSTLELGDSALYLCASRPTGTSGSLKNIQYFGAGTRLSVL.

The V call is TRBV29-1, the J call TRBJ2-1; D gene uncertain. This CDR3 is 12 amino acids long. Trimming took 5 bases from V and 12 from J, leaving 17 bases between them. The germline CDR1 and CDR2 sequences are SQVTM and ANQGSEA. DNA of the CDR3: TGCAGCGTTCGTAAGAAGACACGTGGGCAGTTCTTC. Its protein is CSVRKKTRGQFF.